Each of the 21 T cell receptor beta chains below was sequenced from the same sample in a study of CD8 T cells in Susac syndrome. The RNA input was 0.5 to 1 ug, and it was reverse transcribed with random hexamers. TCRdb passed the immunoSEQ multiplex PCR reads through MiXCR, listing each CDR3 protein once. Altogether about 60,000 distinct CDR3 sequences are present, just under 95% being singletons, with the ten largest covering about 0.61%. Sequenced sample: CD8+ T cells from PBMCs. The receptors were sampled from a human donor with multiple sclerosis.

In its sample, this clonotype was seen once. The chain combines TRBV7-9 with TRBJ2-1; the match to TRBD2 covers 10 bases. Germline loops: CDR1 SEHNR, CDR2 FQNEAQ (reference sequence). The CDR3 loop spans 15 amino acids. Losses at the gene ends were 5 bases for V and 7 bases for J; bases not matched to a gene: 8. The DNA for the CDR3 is TGTGCCAGCAGCCCTAGCGGGAGCAGTGGAAATGAGCAGTTCTTC. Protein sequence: CASSPSGSSGNEQFF. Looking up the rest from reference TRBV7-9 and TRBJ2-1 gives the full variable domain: DTGVSQNPRHKITKRGQNVTFRCDPISEHNRLYWYRQTLGQGPEFLTYFQNEAQLEKSRLLSDRFSAERPKGSFSTLEIQRTEQGDSAMYLCASSPSGSSGNEQFFGPGTRLTVL.

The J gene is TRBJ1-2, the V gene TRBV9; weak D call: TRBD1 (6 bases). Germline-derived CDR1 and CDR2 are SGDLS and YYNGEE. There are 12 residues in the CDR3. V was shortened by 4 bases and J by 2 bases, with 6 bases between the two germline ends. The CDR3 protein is CASSTGNYGYTF. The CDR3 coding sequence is TGTGCCAGCAGCACAGGGAACTATGGCTACACCTTC.

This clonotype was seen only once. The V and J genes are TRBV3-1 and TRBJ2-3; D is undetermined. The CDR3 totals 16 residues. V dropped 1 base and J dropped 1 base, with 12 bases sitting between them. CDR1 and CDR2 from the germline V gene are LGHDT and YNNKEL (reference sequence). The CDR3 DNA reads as TGTGCCAGCAGCCAAGGGGTCGGCTCAGGCACAGATACGCAGTATTTT. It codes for CASSQGVGSGTDTQYF.

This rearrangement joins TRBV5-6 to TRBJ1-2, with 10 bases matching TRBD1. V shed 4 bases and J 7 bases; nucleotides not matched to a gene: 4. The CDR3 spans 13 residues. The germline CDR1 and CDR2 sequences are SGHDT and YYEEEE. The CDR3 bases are TGTGCCAGCAGCCTCGGACAGGGGGGTGGCTACACCTTC. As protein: CASSLGQGGGYTF.

As DNA, the CDR3 is TGTGCCAGCAGCCAGACCTTAGCGGACTCCTACAATGAGCAGTTCTTC. The encoded protein is CASSQTLADSYNEQFF. The gene calls are TRBV3-1 and TRBJ2-1; TRBD2 might be the D (6 bases). The ends were cut back, 3 bases at V and 0 bases at J, with 12 bases in the middle. Germline CDR1 LGHDT, CDR2 YNNKEL (reference sequence). The CDR3 is made up of 16 amino acids.

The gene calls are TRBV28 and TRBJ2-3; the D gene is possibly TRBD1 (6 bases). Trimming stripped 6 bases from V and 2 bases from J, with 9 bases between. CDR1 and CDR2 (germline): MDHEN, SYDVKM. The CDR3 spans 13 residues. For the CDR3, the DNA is TGTGCCAGCAGATGGGACAACACAGATACGCAGTATTTT. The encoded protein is CASRWDNTDTQYF.

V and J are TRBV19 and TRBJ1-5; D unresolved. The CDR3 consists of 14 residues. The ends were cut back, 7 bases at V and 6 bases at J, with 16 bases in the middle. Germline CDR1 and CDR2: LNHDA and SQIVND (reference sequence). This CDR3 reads CASTDRGNGQPQHF. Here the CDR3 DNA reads TGTGCCAGTACCGATAGAGGGAATGGTCAGCCCCAGCATTTT.

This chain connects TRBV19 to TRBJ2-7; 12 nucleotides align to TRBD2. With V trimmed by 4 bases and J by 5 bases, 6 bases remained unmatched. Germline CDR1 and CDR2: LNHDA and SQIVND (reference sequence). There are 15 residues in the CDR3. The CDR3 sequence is CASSTTSGRPHEQYF. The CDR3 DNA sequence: TGTGCCAGTAGTACCACTAGCGGGAGGCCCCACGAGCAGTACTTC. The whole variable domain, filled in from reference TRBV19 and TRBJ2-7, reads DGGITQSPKYLFRKEGQNVTLSCEQNLNHDAMYWYRQDPGQGLRLIYYSQIVNDFQKGDIAEGYSVSREKKESFPLTVTSAQKNPTAFYLCASSTTSGRPHEQYFGPGTRLTVT.

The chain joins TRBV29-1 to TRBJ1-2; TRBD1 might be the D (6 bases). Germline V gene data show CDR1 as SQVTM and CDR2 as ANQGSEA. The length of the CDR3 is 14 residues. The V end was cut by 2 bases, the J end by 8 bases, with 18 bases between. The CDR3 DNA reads TGCAGCGTTGAATACGGGGGCAGGGCTGAGGGCTACACCTTC. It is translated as CSVEYGGRAEGYTF. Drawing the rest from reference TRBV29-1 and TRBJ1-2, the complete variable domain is SAVISQKPSRDICQRGTSLTIQCQVDSQVTMMFWYRQQPGQSLTLIATANQGSEATYESGFVIDKFPISRPNLTFSTLTVSNMSPEDSSIYLCSVEYGGRAEGYTFGSGTRLTVV.

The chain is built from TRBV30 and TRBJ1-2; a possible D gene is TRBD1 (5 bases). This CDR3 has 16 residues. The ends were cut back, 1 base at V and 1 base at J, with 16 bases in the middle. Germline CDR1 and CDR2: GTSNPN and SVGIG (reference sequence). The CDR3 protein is CAWSEGPRGNNYGYTF. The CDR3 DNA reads TGTGCCTGGAGTGAGGGTCCGAGGGGCAATAACTATGGCTACACCTTC.

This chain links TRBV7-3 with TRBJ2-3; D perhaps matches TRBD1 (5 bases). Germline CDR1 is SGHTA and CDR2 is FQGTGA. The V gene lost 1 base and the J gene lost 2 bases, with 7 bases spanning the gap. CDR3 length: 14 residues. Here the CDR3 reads CASSLKQDTDTQYF. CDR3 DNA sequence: TGTGCCAGCAGCTTAAAACAGGACACAGATACGCAGTATTTT.

CDR3: CASPPEKGAYEQYF. CDR3 nucleotides: TGTGCCAGCCCTCCCGAAAAGGGGGCCTACGAGCAGTACTTC. The V gene is TRBV27, the J gene TRBJ2-7; D might be TRBD1 (6 bases). CDR1 is MNHEY and CDR2 is SMNVEV in the germline V gene (reference sequence). V gave up 8 bases and J gave up 2 bases, with 16 bases separating them. The CDR3 is made up of 14 amino acids.

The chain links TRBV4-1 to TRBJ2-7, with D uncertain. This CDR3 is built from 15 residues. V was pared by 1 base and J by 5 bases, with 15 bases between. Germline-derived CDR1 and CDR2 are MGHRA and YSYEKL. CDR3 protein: CASSQAPGIPNEQYF. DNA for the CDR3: TGCGCCAGCAGCCAAGCTCCGGGCATTCCCAACGAGCAGTACTTC.

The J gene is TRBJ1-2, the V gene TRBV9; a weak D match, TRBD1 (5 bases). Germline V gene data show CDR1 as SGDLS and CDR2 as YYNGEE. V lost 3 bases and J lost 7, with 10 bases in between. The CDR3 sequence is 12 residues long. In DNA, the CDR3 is TGTGCCAGCAGCGGGGACGGGAGTGGCTACACCTTC. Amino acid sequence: CASSGDGSGYTF.

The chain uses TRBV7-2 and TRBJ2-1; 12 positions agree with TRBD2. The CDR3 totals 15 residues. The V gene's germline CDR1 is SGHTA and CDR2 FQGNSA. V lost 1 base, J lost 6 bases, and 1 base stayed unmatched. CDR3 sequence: CASSLGLAGVNEQFF. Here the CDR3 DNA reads TGTGCCAGCAGCTTAGGACTAGCGGGAGTCAATGAGCAGTTCTTC.

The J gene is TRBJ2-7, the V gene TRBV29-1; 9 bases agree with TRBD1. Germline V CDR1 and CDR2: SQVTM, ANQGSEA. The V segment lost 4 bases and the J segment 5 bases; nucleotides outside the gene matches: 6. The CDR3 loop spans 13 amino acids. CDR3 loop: CSVGGDRVDEQYF. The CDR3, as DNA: TGCAGCGTTGGGGGGGACAGGGTCGACGAGCAGTACTTC.

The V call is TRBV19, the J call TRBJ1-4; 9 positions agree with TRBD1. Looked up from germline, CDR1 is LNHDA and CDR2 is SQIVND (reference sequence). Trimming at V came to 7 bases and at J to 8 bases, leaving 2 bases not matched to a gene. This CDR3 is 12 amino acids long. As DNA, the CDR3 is TGTGCCAGTAACAGGGGGCTCGAAAAACTGTTTTTT. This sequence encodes CASNRGLEKLFF.

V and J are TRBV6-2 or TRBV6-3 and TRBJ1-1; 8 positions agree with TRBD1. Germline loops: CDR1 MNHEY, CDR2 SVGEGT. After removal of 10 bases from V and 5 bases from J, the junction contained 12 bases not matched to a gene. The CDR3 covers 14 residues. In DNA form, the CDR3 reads TGTGCCACCCAACAGGGGGTTGAAGGTACTGAAGCTTTCTTT. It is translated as CATQQGVEGTEAFF.

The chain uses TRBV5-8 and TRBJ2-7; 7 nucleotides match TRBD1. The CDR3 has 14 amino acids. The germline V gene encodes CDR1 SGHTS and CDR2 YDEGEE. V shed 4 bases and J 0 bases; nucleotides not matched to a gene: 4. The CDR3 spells CASSHRDSSYEQYF. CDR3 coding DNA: TGTGCCAGCAGCCACCGGGACAGCTCCTACGAGCAGTACTTC.

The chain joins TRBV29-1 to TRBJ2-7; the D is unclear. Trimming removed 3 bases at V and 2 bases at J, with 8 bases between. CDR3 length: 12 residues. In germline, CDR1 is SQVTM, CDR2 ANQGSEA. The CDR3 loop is CSVEQQPYEQYF. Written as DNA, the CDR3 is TGCAGCGTTGAGCAACAGCCCTACGAGCAGTACTTC.

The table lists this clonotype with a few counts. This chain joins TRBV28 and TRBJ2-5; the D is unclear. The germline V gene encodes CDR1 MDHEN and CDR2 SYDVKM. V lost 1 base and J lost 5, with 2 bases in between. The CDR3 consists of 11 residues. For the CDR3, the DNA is TGTGCCAGCAGTTTATCGGAGACCCAGTACTTC. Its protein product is CASSLSETQYF.